This is a list of T cell receptor beta chains from one sample in a study of blood T cell repertoires in COVID-19. Repertoires were generated with immunoSEQ multiplex PCR, while TCRdb's copy carries only in-frame clones and drops some. The sample has 150,000 to 200,000 clones; around 90% are singletons. Sequencing was done on a sample of peripheral blood. The receptor set was obtained from a man in his fifties with acute or convalescent COVID-19. The CDR3 runs from the conserved cysteine through the conserved F or W. D genes are given only for firm matches. The size of a clone is reported for some rows only, either as once, few or many, or as a class for expanded clones.

j_call: TRBJ2-7; clone_size: few; v_call: TRBV21-1; cdr3_length: 17; d_call: .; cdr3_nt: TGTGCCAGCAGCCATTCCAGACTAGCGGGAATTCAGTACGAGCAGTACTTC; cdr3_aa: CASSHSRLAGIQYEQYF
j_call: TRBJ2-2; clone_size: .; v_call: TRBV3-1/TRBV3-2; cdr3_length: 16; d_call: TRBD2; cdr3_nt: TGTGCCAGCAGCCGTAGCGGGACAACGAACACCGGGGAGCTGTTTTTT; cdr3_aa: CASSRSGTTNTGELFF
j_call: TRBJ2-3; clone_size: .; v_call: TRBV27; cdr3_length: 17; d_call: .; cdr3_nt: TGTGCCAGCAGTTTATTGGGGGGCGGGGGATTCACAGATACGCAGTATTTT; cdr3_aa: CASSLLGGGGFTDTQYF
j_call: TRBJ2-2; clone_size: .; v_call: TRBV7-9; cdr3_length: 16; d_call: TRBD2; cdr3_nt: TGTGCCAGCAGCTTTCTGGGTAGCGGGACCACCGGGGAGCTGTTTTTT; cdr3_aa: CASSFLGSGTTGELFF
j_call: TRBJ2-1; clone_size: .; v_call: TRBV11-3; cdr3_length: 17; d_call: TRBD2; cdr3_nt: TGTGCCAGCAGCTTAAGGTCGGCTAGCGGGACCTACAATGAGCAGTTCTTC; cdr3_aa: CASSLRSASGTYNEQFF
j_call: TRBJ2-5; clone_size: few; v_call: TRBV10-3; cdr3_length: 15; d_call: .; cdr3_nt: TGTGCCATCAGTGATGATATGCGGGAACAAGAGACCCAGTACTTC; cdr3_aa: CAISDDMREQETQYF
j_call: TRBJ1-2; clone_size: .; v_call: TRBV6-5; cdr3_length: 11; d_call: .; cdr3_nt: TGTGCCAGCAGGCAGGGAAATGGCTACACCTTC; cdr3_aa: CASRQGNGYTF
j_call: TRBJ1-3; clone_size: .; v_call: TRBV27; cdr3_length: 13; d_call: .; cdr3_nt: TGTGCCAGCAGTTCGCGGGGGGGAAACACCATATATTTT; cdr3_aa: CASSSRGGNTIYF
j_call: TRBJ2-5; clone_size: .; v_call: TRBV28; cdr3_length: 14; d_call: .; cdr3_nt: TGTGCCAGCAGCTATGGGGGGAAGCGGGAGACCCAGTACTTC; cdr3_aa: CASSYGGKRETQYF
j_call: TRBJ2-2; clone_size: .; v_call: TRBV6-2/TRBV6-3; cdr3_length: 15; d_call: TRBD2; cdr3_nt: TGTGCCAGCAGCGGAAGCGGGAGAGTCACCGGGGAGCTGTTTTTT; cdr3_aa: CASSGSGRVTGELFF
j_call: TRBJ1-1; clone_size: once; v_call: TRBV3-1/TRBV3-2; cdr3_length: 13; d_call: .; cdr3_nt: TGTGCCAGCAGCCAACAGGGAGGCACTGAAGCTTTCTTT; cdr3_aa: CASSQQGGTEAFF
j_call: TRBJ1-2; clone_size: .; v_call: TRBV5-1; cdr3_length: 15; d_call: .; cdr3_nt: TGCGCCAGCAGCTCCTTCGGAGGAGCTAACTATGGCTACACCTTC; cdr3_aa: CASSSFGGANYGYTF
j_call: TRBJ1-1; clone_size: .; v_call: TRBV5-1; cdr3_length: 14; d_call: .; cdr3_nt: TGCGCCAGCAGCTTGGACTGGAGCAACACTGAAGCTTTCTTT; cdr3_aa: CASSLDWSNTEAFF
j_call: TRBJ1-2; clone_size: .; v_call: TRBV9; cdr3_length: 13; d_call: .; cdr3_nt: TGTGCCAGCAGCCATCGACAGGATCGTGGCTACACCTTC; cdr3_aa: CASSHRQDRGYTF
j_call: TRBJ1-2; clone_size: .; v_call: TRBV12-3/TRBV12-4; cdr3_length: 12; d_call: .; cdr3_nt: TGTGCCAGCAGTTTAGGGGGGCATGGCTACACCTTC; cdr3_aa: CASSLGGHGYTF
j_call: TRBJ2-1; clone_size: .; v_call: TRBV7-3; cdr3_length: 15; d_call: TRBD2; cdr3_nt: TGTGCCAGCAGCCCTACTAGCGGGAGATACAATGAGCAGTTCTTC; cdr3_aa: CASSPTSGRYNEQFF
j_call: TRBJ2-2; clone_size: few; v_call: TRBV9; cdr3_length: 15; d_call: TRBD2; cdr3_nt: TGTGCCAGCAGCGCGACTAGCGGCCCTTCCGGGGAGCTGTTTTTT; cdr3_aa: CASSATSGPSGELFF